A selection of T cell receptor beta chains follows, all from one sample in a study of blood T cell repertoires in COVID-19. Libraries were prepared by immunoSEQ multiplex PCR; TCRdb keeps only in-frame clonotypes and omits some of them. The data contain tens of thousands of clones, about 63% of them singletons. Material: peripheral blood. The receptor source for this set is a woman in her 70s with acute or convalescent COVID-19. Both conserved end residues are part of each CDR3. D genes are given only for firm matches. Some rows have no size entry. The others give once, few or many, or a class for an expanded clone.

-	TRBJ2-1	-	TRBV6-1	CASSEYPPSIGGYNEQFF	TGTGCCAGCAGTGAATACCCCCCATCGATCGGAGGGTACAATGAGCAGTTCTTC
-	TRBJ1-2	-	TRBV28	CASSLRQGTGGYTF	TGTGCCAGCAGTTTAAGGCAGGGGACGGGTGGCTACACCTTC
-	TRBJ1-2	TRBD1	TRBV7-8	CASSPSRQGDYGYTF	TGTGCCAGCAGCCCAAGTAGACAGGGAGACTATGGCTACACCTTC
-	TRBJ1-3	-	TRBV5-1	CASSLGGGVGNTIYF	TGCGCCAGCAGCTTGGGCGGCGGGGTCGGAAACACCATATATTTT
-	TRBJ2-5	-	TRBV13	CASSSRTAQETQYF	TGTGCCAGCAGCTCACGGACAGCCCAAGAGACCCAGTACTTC
many	TRBJ1-3	-	TRBV7-8	CASSLDSTGNTIYF	TGTGCCAGCAGCTTGGACAGTACTGGAAACACCATATATTTT
-	TRBJ2-2	TRBD2	TRBV7-2	CASSLAPFPSGRRTGELFF	TGTGCCAGCAGCTTAGCGCCCTTCCCTAGCGGGAGGAGAACCGGGGAGCTGTTTTTT
-	TRBJ2-1	TRBD1	TRBV28	CASSPYRGYNEQFF	TGTGCCAGCAGTCCTTACAGGGGTTACAATGAGCAGTTCTTC
-	TRBJ2-7	-	TRBV28	CASSRGAYEQYF	TGTGCCAGCAGCCGCGGGGCCTACGAGCAGTACTTC
-	TRBJ2-1	TRBD2	TRBV9	CASSDTSGAPNEQFF	TGTGCCAGCAGCGACACTAGCGGGGCCCCCAATGAGCAGTTCTTC
-	TRBJ2-3	-	TRBV19	CASSLSGGGTSTDTQYF	TGTGCCAGTAGTTTATCTGGAGGGGGCACGAGCACAGATACGCAGTATTTT
few	TRBJ1-1	-	TRBV10-2	CASSESGSTEAFF	TGCGCCAGCAGTGAGTCAGGGAGCACTGAAGCTTTCTTT
-	TRBJ2-7	TRBD2	TRBV18	CASSPTSNEQYF	TGTGCCAGCTCACCGACTAGCAACGAGCAGTACTTC
-	TRBJ1-1	TRBD1	TRBV5-6	CASSRQGSTEAFF	TGTGCCAGCAGCCGACAGGGGTCCACTGAAGCTTTCTTT
-	TRBJ2-3	TRBD2	TRBV28	CASSPLLAGDPDTQYF	TGTGCCAGCAGTCCCTTACTAGCGGGAGACCCAGATACGCAGTATTTT
-	TRBJ2-3	TRBD2	TRBV7-2	CASSLAATSATDTQYF	TGTGCCAGCAGCTTAGCGGCGACTAGCGCCACAGATACGCAGTATTTT
-	TRBJ2-2	-	TRBV6-4	CASQQGTDTGELFF	TGTGCCAGCCAACAGGGGACTGACACCGGGGAGCTGTTTTTT
few	TRBJ2-3	-	TRBV29-1	CSAETASTDTQYF	TGCAGCGCGGAGACAGCTAGCACAGATACGCAGTATTTT
-	TRBJ1-2	-	TRBV20-1	CSASLGGRGDYGYTF	TGCAGTGCTAGTCTGGGCGGCAGGGGCGACTATGGCTACACCTTC
few	TRBJ2-1	TRBD2	TRBV28	CASSVAGGGTNEQFF	TGTGCCAGCAGTGTAGCGGGAGGAGGAACGAATGAGCAGTTCTTC
-	TRBJ1-3	-	TRBV6-6	CASAAGNTIYF	TGTGCCAGCGCGGCTGGAAACACCATATATTTT
-	TRBJ2-7	TRBD1	TRBV5-1	CASRPGQGADEQYF	TGCGCCAGCAGGCCAGGACAGGGTGCGGACGAGCAGTACTTC
-	TRBJ2-3	TRBD2	TRBV27	CASSSAPPGLALTDTQYF	TGTGCCAGCAGTTCCGCGCCCCCGGGACTAGCGCTCACAGATACGCAGTATTTT
-	TRBJ1-6	TRBD1	TRBV2	CASRQGVPVSPLHF	TGTGCCAGCAGACAGGGGGTACCTGTGTCACCCCTCCACTTT
once	TRBJ2-4	-	TRBV7-9	CASSWVPGEYIQYF	TGTGCCAGCAGCTGGGTGCCAGGGGAGTACATTCAGTACTTC
-	TRBJ2-3	TRBD2	TRBV15	CATSTISGGFTDTQYF	TGTGCCACCAGCACAATAAGCGGGGGCTTCACAGATACGCAGTATTTT
-	TRBJ2-1	-	TRBV28	CASSLNSGGVHNEQFF	TGTGCCAGCAGTTTGAATTCCGGAGGGGTACACAATGAGCAGTTCTTC
-	TRBJ2-7	-	TRBV7-2	CASSLQSIPSYEQYF	TGTGCCAGCAGCTTACAAAGCATCCCCTCCTACGAGCAGTACTTC
-	TRBJ1-2	-	TRBV10-3	CAISGSAGNGYTF	TGTGCCATCAGTGGTTCGGCAGGGAATGGCTACACCTTC
-	TRBJ2-7	TRBD1	TRBV6-2/TRBV6-3	CASSTSDRVSYEQYF	TGTGCCAGCAGTACCTCGGACAGGGTCTCCTACGAGCAGTACTTC
-	TRBJ2-3	TRBD2	TRBV29-1	CSVSLAGGRTDTQYF	TGCAGCGTCTCCCTAGCGGGGGGACGCACAGATACGCAGTATTTT
-	TRBJ1-6	TRBD1	TRBV11-2	CASSLPLGGRSYNSPLHF	TGTGCCAGCAGCTTACCCCTAGGGGGCCGCTCCTATAATTCACCCCTCCACTTT
once	TRBJ2-7	TRBD1	TRBV6-5	CASRRTGGSHEQYF	TGTGCCAGCAGACGGACAGGTGGTTCACACGAGCAGTACTTC
once	TRBJ2-4	TRBD2	TRBV2	CASSGLVKNIQYF	TGTGCCAGCAGCGGACTAGTTAAAAACATTCAGTACTTC
-	TRBJ1-1	-	TRBV15	CATRGQTGNTEAFF	TGTGCCACCAGGGGGCAAACAGGGAACACTGAAGCTTTCTTT
-	TRBJ2-2	-	TRBV7-3	CASSLRGGVNTGELFF	TGTGCCAGCAGCTTAAGGGGCGGGGTGAACACCGGGGAGCTGTTTTTT
-	TRBJ2-7	-	TRBV19	CASSIVQGSSYEQYF	TGTGCCAGTAGTATAGTACAGGGATCATCGTACGAGCAGTACTTC
-	TRBJ1-2	-	TRBV18	CASSPEDDYGYTF	TGTGCCAGCTCACCGGAGGATGACTATGGCTACACCTTC
-	TRBJ2-1	TRBD2	TRBV10-3	CAISPGTSGPNEQFF	TGTGCCATCAGCCCCGGGACTAGCGGCCCCAATGAGCAGTTCTTC
many	TRBJ2-2	-	TRBV5-1	CASSPNTGELFF	TGCGCCAGCAGCCCTAACACCGGGGAGCTGTTTTTT